This T cell receptor (beta chain) was retrieved from a study of blood T cell repertoires in COVID-19 (dated by TCRdb to 2020 to 2021). Background for the entire study: Samples covering the acute and convalescent phases of COVID-19 were provided by collaborators in the United States, Italy and Spain. The prospective study material was composed of cDNA or gDNA derived from T cells, B-cell-depleted T cells, or PBMCs. Subjects who had been exposed to COVID-19, were actively infected with it, or had recovered from it provided the deeply sampled blood TCRbeta repertoires that made up the dataset. The repertoires were released in a freely available public database meant as a resource for research on the immune response to SARS-CoV-2. Samples were obtained from the ongoing ImmuneRACE study (first 160 participants) and from 950 to 1,500 subjects provided by 6 global collaborators. The sample metadata nearly always contained a de-identified subject ID, COVID-19 status, age in years and sex. Where available, HLA class I and class II types were taken from metadata supplied by the sample provider and were not determined by assay-based typing.

TCRbeta CDR3 regions were amplified from genomic DNA by means of the immunoSEQ Assay, a bias-controlled multiplex PCR. The paper's processing steps were these. The number of nucleated cells in each sample was estimated by amplification of reference gene primers within the assay. Sequence reads were collapsed and filtered to measure the absolute abundance of every unique TCRbeta CDR3 rearrangement. For each sample, productive Simpson clonality was calculated as the square root of Simpson's diversity index across productive rearrangements. TCRdb obtained this table from immuneACCESS and retained in-frame rearrangements with V and J assigned. These tables miss some clones; where compared with another copy, unresolved V genes account for less than half of the shortfall, and the remainder is unexplained. V, J and clone size are taken as reported in that table, and D and trimming were inferred from the DNA itself. This sample has 220,000 or so clones in its table, and approximately 86% of those were observed once. Clones ranked in the top ten supply about 10% of the sample.

V is cut back by 2 bases and J by 0 bases, with 7 bases in the junction unmatched. The germline V gene specifies SGHRS as CDR1 and YFSETQ as CDR2. From the cysteine through the phenylalanine, the CDR3 covers 17 amino acids. Just the 51-base CDR3 DNA is kept, in frame starting at base 1. In Seattle, one collaborating source enrolled patients while the infection was active and tracked those patients longitudinally over the course of disease. Collaborating institutions collected whole blood in K2EDTA tubes following their own protocols. For TCRbeta analysis, collaborator samples were shipped as frozen whole blood, as isolated PBMCs, or as DNA extracted from either sample type. Results and caveats for the whole study, not just this receptor: How much clinical and demographic metadata was included differed by source and by participant, and the metadata was provided uncurated.

To note about this clone: Its antigen has not been determined. There are no base qualities to consult, and no much larger clone falls within one base.

Sequenced: peripheral blood. The source is a woman in her fifties or sixties with COVID-19, enrolled during active disease. The rearrangement combines TRBV5-1 with TRBJ2-1; TRBD2 matches 8 bases in the middle. In nucleotide form, the sequence is TGCGCCAGCAGCTTAGGTAGCGGGGTTCTCTCCTACAATGAGCAGTTCTTC. Its amino acids are CASSLGSGVLSYNEQFF.